The clone carrying this T cell receptor beta chain is a singleton in its sample. No patient escaped relapse after autologous stem cell transplantation, and brentuximab vedotin exposure varied. Magnetic negative selection isolated CD8+ T cells from thawed PBMCs. The protocol was immunoSEQ multiplex PCR, while the TCRdb copy is restricted to in-frame clones and leaves out a portion. The data show roughly 2,700 clones, roughly 60% seen once. J was trimmed by 8 bases and V by 1 base; bases with no gene match: 1. Germline loops: CDR1 SEHNR, CDR2 FQNEAQ (reference sequence). The CDR3 extends over 12 amino acids. This specimen belongs to a study of PD-1 blockade in classical Hodgkin lymphoma.

V usage is TRBV7-9 and J usage is TRBJ1-1; TRBD1 matches at 7 bases. The material was CD8+ T cells from blood, obtained at baseline. This TCR was sampled from a human donor with classical Hodgkin lymphoma. This CDR3 reads CASSLEGGEAFF. The CDR3 DNA sequence: TGTGCCAGCAGCTTAGAAGGGGGCGAAGCTTTCTTT.